One T cell receptor (beta chain) is described in this entry. Its antigen is still unknown. Relative to the germline gene, one junction end is altered; a read error may explain this. CDR1 is SSHAT, CDR2 FNYEAQ, per germline (reference sequence). CDR3 length: 16 amino acids. TCRdb re-analysed the reads in MiXCR, keeping a single row per CDR3 protein. This sample has about 920,000 distinct CDR3 sequences, with about a third found just once. The sample belongs to a study of T cell repertoires in cytomegalovirus infection. The study, taken as a whole, reports: Of the TCR beta families, the public ones yielded a cumulative frequency that identified carriers of CMV plus the relevant HLA. There were HLA-C-restricted CMV-specific TCR beta clonotypes dominating the ex vivo response.

The TCR originated in a human donor in good health (CMV status not recorded). Some clones in this sample may be carry-over from other donors' samples. The sample consisted of cultured CD8+ T cells from PBMCs, taken from culture after CMV antigen stimulation. This rearrangement joins TRBV7-7 to TRBJ2-5, with 7 bases matching TRBD2. The DNA for the CDR3 is TGTGCTAGCAGCTACCGGGGAGGGGCCATCCAAGAGACCCAGTACTTC. This codes for CASSYRGGAIQETQYF.